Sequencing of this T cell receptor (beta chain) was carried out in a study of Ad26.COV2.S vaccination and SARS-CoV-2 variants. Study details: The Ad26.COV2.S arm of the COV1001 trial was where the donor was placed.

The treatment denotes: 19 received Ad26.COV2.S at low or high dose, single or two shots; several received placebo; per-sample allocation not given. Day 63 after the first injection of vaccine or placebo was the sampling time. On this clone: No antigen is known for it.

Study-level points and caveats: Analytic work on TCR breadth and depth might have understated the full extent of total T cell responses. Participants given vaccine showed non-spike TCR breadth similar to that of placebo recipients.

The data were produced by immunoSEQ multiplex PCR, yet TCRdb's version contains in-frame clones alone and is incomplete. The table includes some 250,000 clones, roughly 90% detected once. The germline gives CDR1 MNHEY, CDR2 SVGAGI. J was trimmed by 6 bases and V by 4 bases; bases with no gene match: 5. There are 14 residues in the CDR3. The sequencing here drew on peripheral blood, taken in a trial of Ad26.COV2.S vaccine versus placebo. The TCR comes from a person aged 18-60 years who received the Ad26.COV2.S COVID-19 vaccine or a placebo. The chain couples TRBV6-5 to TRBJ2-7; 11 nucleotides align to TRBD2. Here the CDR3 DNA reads TGTGCCAGCAGTTTAGCGGGAGGGCCGCGCGAGCAGTACTTC. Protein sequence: CASSLAGGPREQYF.